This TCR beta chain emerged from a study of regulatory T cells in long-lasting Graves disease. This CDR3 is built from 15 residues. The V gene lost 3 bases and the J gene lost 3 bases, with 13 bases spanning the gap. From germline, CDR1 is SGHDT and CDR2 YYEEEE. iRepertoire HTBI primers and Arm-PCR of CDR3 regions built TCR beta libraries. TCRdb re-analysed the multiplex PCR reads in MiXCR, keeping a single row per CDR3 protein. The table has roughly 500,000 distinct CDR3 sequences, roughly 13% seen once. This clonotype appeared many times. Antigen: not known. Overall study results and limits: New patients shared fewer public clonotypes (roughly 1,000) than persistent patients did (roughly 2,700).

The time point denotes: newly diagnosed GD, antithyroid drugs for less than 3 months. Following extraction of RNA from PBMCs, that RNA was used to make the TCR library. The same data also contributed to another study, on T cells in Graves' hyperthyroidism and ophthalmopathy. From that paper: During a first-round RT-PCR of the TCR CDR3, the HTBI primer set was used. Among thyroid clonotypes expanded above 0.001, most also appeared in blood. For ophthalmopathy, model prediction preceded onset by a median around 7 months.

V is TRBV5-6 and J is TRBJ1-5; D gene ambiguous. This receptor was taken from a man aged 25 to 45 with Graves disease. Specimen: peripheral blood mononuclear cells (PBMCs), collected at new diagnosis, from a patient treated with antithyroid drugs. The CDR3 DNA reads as TGTGCCAGCAGCTACTTCGCCGTGTCCAATCAGCCCCAGCATTTT. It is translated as CASSYFAVSNQPQHF.